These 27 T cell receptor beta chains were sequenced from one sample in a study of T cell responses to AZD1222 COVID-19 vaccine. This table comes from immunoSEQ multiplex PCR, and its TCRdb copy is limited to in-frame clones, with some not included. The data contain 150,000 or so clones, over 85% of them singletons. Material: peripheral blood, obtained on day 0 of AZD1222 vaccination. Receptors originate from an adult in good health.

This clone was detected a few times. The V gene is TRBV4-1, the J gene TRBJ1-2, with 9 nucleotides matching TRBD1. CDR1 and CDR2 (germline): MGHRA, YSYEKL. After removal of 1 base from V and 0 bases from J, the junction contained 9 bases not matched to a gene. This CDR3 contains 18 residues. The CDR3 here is CASSQALPGTGSNYGYTF. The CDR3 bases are TGCGCCAGCAGCCAAGCTCTCCCCGGGACAGGGTCTAACTATGGCTACACCTTC.

The chain's CDR3 is CASSVDGGGNSPLHF. The CDR3, as DNA: TGTGCCAGCAGCGTAGATGGGGGAGGTAATTCACCCCTCCACTTT. The chain links TRBV9 to TRBJ1-6, with D possibly TRBD1 on 5 matching bases. The CDR3 extends over 15 amino acids. With 0 bases removed from V and 6 bases from J, the gap between germline ends came to 10 bases. In germline, CDR1 is SGDLS, CDR2 YYNGEE. The whole variable domain, filled in from reference TRBV9 and TRBJ1-6, reads DSGVTQTPKHLITATGQRVTLRCSPRSGDLSVYWYQQSLDQGLQFLIQYYNGEERAKGNILERFSAQQFPDLHSELNLSSLELGDSALYFCASSVDGGGNSPLHFGNGTRLTVT.

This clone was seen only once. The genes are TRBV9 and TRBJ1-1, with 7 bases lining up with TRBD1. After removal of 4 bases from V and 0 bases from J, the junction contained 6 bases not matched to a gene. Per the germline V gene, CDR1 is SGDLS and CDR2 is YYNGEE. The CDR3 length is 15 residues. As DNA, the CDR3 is TGTGCCAGCAGCCGACGGACAGGAGTGAACACTGAAGCTTTCTTT. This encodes CASSRRTGVNTEAFF.

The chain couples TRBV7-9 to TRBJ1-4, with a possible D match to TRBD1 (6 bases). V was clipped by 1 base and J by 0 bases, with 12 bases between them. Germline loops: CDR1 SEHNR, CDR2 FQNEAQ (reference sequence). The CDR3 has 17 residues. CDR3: CASSLGQGTATNEKLFF. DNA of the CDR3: TGTGCCAGCAGCTTAGGGCAGGGGACCGCAACTAATGAAAAACTGTTTTTT.

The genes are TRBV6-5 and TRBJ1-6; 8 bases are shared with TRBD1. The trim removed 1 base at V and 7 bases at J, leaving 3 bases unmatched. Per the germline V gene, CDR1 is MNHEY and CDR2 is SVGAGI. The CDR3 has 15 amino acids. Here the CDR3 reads CASSYLGQENSPLHF. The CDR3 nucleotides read TGTGCCAGCAGTTACTTGGGACAGGAGAATTCACCCCTCCACTTT.

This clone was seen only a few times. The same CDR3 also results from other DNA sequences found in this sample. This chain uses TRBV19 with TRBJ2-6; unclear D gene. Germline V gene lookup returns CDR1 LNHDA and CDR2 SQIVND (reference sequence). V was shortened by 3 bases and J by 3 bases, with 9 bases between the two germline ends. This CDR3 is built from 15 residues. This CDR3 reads CASSMGNSGANVLTF. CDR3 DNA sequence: TGTGCCAGTAGTATGGGGAATAGTGGGGCCAACGTCCTGACTTTC.

The CDR3 reads CASSPGARVVGYTF. CDR3 nucleotide sequence: TGTGCCAGCAGCCCGGGGGCCCGGGTGGTTGGCTACACCTTC. The chain is built from TRBV7-2 and TRBJ1-2; D is perhaps TRBD1 (6 bases). V gave up 5 bases and J gave up 7 bases, with 17 bases separating them. The CDR3 has 14 amino acids. Germline V lookup: CDR1 SGHTA, CDR2 FQGNSA.

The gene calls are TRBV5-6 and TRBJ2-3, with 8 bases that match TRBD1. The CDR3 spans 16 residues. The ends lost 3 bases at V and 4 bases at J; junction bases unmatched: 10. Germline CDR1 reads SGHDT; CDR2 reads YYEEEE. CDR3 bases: TGTGCCAGCAGCTCAATCAGGGGGCGGGAAGCAGATACGCAGTATTTT. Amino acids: CASSSIRGREADTQYF.

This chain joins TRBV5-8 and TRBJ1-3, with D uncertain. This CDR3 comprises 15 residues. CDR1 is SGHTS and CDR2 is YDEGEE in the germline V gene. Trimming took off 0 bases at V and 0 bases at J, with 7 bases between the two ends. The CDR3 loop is CASSLGRISGNTIYF. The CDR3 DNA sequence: TGTGCCAGCAGCTTGGGACGGATCTCTGGAAACACCATATATTTT.

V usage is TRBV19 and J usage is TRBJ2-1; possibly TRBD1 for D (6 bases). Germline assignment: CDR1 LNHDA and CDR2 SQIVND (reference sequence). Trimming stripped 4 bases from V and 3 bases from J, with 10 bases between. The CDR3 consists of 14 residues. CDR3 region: CASSTPGDYNEQFF. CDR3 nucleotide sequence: TGTGCCAGTAGTACCCCAGGGGACTACAATGAGCAGTTCTTC. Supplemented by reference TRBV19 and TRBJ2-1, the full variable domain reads DGGITQSPKYLFRKEGQNVTLSCEQNLNHDAMYWYRQDPGQGLRLIYYSQIVNDFQKGDIAEGYSVSREKKESFPLTVTSAQKNPTAFYLCASSTPGDYNEQFFGPGTRLTVL.

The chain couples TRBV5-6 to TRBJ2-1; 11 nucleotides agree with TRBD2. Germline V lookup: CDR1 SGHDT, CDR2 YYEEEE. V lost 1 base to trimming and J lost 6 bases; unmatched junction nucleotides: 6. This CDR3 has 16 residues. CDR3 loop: CASSLSVLAGGNEQFF. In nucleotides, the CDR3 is TGTGCCAGCAGCTTGAGTGTTCTAGCGGGGGGCAATGAGCAGTTCTTC.

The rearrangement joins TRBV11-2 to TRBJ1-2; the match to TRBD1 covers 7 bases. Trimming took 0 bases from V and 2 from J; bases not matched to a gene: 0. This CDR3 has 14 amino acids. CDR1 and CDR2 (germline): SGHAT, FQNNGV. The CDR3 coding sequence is TGTGCCAGCAGCTTAGAGACAGGGAACTATGGCTACACCTTC. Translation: CASSLETGNYGYTF.

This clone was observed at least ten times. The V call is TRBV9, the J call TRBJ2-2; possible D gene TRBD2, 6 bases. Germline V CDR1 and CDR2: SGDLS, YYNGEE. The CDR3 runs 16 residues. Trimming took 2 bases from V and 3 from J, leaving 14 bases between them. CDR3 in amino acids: CASSVRGLADTGELFF. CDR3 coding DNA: TGTGCCAGCAGCGTTCGAGGGTTAGCGGACACCGGGGAGCTGTTTTTT.

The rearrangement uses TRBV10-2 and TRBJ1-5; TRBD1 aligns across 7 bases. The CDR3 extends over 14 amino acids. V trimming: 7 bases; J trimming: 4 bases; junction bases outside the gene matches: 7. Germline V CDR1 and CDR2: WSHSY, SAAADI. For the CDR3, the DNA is TGCGCCAGCACCCTAGACAGGGAGAATCAGCCCCAGCATTTT. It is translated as CASTLDRENQPQHF.

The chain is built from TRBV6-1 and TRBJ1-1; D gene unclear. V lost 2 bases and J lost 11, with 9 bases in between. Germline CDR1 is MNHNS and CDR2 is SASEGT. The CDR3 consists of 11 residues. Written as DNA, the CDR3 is TGTGCCAGCAGTGAATTTCTTGGGGCTTTCTTT. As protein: CASSEFLGAFF.

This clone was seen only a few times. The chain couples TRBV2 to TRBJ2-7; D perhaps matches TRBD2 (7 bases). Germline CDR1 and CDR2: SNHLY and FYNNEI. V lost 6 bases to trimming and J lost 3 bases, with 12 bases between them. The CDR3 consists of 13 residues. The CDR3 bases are TGTGCCAGCAGCACGGGGGGCCACTACGAGCAGTACTTC. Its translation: CASSTGGHYEQYF.

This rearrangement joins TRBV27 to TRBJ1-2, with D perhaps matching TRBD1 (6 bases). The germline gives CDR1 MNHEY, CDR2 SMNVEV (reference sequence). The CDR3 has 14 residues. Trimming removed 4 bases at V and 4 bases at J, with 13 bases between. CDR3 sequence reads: CASSSTGIPYGYTF. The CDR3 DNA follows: TGTGCCAGCAGTTCAACAGGGATCCCCTATGGCTACACCTTC.

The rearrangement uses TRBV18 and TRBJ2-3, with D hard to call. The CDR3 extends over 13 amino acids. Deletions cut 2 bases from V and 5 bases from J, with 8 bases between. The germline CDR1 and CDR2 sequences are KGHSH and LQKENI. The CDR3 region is CASSPLKGDTQYF. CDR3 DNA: TGTGCCAGCTCACCATTAAAGGGAGATACGCAGTATTTT.

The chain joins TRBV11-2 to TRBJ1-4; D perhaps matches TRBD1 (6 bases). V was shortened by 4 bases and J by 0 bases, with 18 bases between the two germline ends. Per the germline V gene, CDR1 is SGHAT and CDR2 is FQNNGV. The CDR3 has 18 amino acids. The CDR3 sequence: CASSYTGSLLATNEKLFF. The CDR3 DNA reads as TGTGCCAGCAGCTACACAGGGTCTTTACTTGCAACTAATGAAAAACTGTTTTTT.

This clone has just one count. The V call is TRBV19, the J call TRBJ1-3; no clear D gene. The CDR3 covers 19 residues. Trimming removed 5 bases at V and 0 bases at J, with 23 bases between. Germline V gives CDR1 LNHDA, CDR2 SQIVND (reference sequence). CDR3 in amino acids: CASSFDPGSPSLSGNTIYF. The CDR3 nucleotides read TGTGCCAGTAGTTTCGACCCCGGGTCCCCCTCTCTCTCTGGAAACACCATATATTTT.

Here the CDR3 DNA reads TGCGCCAGCAGCCTGCTAGCGGGCGGAGAGCAGTTCTTC. Protein sequence: CASSLLAGGEQFF. The genes are TRBV4-1 and TRBJ2-1; 8 nucleotides line up with TRBD2. Germline CDR1 MGHRA, CDR2 YSYEKL. This CDR3 is 13 amino acids long. After removal of 4 bases from V and 10 bases from J, the junction contained 6 bases not matched to a gene.

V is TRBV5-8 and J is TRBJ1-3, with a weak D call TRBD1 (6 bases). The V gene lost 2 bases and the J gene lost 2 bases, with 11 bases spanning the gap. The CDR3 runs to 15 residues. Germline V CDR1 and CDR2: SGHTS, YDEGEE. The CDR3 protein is CASSFGGQPGNTIYF. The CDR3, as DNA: TGTGCCAGCAGCTTCGGGGGGCAGCCTGGAAACACCATATATTTT. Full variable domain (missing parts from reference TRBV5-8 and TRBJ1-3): EAGVTQSPTHLIKTRGQQATLRCSPISGHTSVYWYQQALGLGLQFLLWYDEGEERNRGNFPPRFSGRQFPNYSSELNVNALELEDSALYLCASSFGGQPGNTIYFGEGSWLTVV.

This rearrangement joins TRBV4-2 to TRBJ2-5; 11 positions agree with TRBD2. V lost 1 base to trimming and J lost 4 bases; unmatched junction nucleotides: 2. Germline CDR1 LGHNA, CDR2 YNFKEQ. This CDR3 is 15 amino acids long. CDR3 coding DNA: TGTGCCAGCAGCCAAGGTGGACTAGCGGGAGAGACCCAGTACTTC. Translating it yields CASSQGGLAGETQYF.

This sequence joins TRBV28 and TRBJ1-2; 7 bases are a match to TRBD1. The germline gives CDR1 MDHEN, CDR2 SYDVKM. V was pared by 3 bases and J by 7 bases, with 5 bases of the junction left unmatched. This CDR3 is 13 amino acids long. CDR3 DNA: TGTGCCAGCAGTTTGGAACAGGGGACTGGCTACACCTTC. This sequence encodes CASSLEQGTGYTF.

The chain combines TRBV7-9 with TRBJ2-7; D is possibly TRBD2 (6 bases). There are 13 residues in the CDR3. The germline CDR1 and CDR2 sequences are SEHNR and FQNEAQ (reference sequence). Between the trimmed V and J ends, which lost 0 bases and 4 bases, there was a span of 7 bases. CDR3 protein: CASSLAGTYEQYF. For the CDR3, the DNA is TGTGCCAGCAGCTTAGCAGGGACTTACGAGCAGTACTTC.

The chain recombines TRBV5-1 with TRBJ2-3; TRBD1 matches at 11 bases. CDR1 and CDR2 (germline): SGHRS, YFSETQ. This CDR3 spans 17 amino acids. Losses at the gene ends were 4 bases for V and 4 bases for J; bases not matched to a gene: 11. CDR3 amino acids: CASSLPRTGGAADTQYF. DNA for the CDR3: TGCGCCAGCAGCCTACCAAGGACAGGGGGCGCAGCAGATACGCAGTATTTT.

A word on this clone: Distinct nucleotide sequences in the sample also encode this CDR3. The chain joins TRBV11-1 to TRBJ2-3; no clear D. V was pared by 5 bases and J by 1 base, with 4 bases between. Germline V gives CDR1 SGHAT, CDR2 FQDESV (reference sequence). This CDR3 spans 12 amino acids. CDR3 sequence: CASSQGTDTQYF. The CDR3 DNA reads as TGTGCCAGCAGCCAGGGCACAGATACGCAGTATTTT.